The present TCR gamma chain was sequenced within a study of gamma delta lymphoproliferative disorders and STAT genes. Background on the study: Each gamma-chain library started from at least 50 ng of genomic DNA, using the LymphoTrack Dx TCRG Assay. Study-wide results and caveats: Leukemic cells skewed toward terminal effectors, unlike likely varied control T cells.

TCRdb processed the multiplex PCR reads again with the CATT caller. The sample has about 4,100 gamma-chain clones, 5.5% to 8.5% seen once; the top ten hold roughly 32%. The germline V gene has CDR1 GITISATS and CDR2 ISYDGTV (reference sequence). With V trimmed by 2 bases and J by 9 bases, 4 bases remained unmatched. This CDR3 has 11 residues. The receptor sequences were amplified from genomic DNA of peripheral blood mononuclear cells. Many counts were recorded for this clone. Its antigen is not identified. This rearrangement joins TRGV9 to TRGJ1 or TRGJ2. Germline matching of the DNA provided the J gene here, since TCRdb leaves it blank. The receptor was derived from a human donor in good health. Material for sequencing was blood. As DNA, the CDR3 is TGTGCCTTGTGGGAGGATTTTAAGAAACTCTTT. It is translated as CALWEDFKKLF.